The sequence of this T cell receptor (beta chain) was determined in a study of blood T cell repertoires in COVID-19. The overall study: Samples came from the United States, Italy and Spain, spanning acute and convalescent COVID-19. PBMCs, B-cell-depleted T cells, or T cells provided the cDNA or gDNA that made up the material.

Original processing methods: Reference gene primer amplification gave estimated nucleated cell counts. Profiled with immunoSEQ multiplex PCR; TCRdb holds only in-frame clones, not every one. V, J and clone size are those of that table, while D and trimming were read from the DNA. The data contain almost 50,000 clones, about 70% of them seen just once; the ten biggest clones take up about 8.1%. Deletions cut 5 bases from V and 2 bases from J, with 16 bases between. Germline V CDR1 and CDR2: LNHDA, SQIVND (reference sequence). This CDR3 has 16 residues. The sample taken for sequencing was peripheral blood. This clonotype was sampled from a woman in her seventies with acute or convalescent COVID-19. This chain joins TRBV19 and TRBJ1-5; D is perhaps TRBD1 (5 bases). CDR3 residues: CASSLHSGDGNQPQHF. CDR3 bases: TGTGCCAGTAGTCTCCATTCGGGGGATGGCAATCAGCCCCAGCATTTT.